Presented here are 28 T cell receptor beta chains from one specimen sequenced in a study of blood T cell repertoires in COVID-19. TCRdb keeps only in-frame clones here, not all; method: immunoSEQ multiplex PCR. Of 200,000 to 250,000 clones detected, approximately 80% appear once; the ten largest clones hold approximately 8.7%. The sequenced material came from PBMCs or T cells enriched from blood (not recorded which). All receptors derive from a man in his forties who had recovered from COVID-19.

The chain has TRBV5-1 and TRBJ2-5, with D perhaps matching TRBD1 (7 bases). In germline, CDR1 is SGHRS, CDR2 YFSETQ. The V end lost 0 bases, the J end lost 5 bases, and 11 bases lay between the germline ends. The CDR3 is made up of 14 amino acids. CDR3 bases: TGCGCCAGCAGCTTGGATCCAGGGGGGGAGACCCAGTACTTC. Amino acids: CASSLDPGGETQYF. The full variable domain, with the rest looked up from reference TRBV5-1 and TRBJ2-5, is KAGVTQTPRYLIKTRGQQVTLSCSPISGHRSVSWYQQTPGQGLQFLFEYFSETQRNKGNFPGRFSGRQFSNSRSEMNVSTLELGDSALYLCASSLDPGGETQYFGPGTRLLVL.

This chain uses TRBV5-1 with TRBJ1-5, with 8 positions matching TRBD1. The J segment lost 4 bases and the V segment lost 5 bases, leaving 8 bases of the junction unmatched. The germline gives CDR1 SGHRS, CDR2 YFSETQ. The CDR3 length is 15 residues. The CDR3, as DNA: TGCGCCAGCAGTTTAGGACAGGGACGGAATCAGCCCCAGCATTTT. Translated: CASSLGQGRNQPQHF.

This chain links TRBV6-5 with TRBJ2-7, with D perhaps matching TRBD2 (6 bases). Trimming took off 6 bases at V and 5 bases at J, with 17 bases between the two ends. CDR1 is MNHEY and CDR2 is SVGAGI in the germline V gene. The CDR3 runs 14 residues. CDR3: CASSLGGTFDEQYF. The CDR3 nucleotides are TGTGCCAGCAGCCTTGGGGGGACGTTCGACGAGCAGTACTTC.

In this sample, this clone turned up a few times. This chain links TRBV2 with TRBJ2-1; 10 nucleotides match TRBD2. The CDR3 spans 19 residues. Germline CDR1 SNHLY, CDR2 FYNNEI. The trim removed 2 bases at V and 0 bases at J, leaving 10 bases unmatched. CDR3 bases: TGTGCCAGCAGTGAAACCCAGTGGGCTAGCGGGAGCTCCTACAATGAGCAGTTCTTC. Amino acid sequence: CASSETQWASGSSYNEQFF.

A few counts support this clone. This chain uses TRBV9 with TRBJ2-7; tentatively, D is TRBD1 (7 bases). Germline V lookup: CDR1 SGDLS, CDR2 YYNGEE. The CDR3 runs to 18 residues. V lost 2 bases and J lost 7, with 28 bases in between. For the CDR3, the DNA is TGTGCCAGCAGCGTCCGGGACAGCCCGTTTGGGGGGTCCTCGGAGCAGTACTTC. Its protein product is CASSVRDSPFGGSSEQYF.

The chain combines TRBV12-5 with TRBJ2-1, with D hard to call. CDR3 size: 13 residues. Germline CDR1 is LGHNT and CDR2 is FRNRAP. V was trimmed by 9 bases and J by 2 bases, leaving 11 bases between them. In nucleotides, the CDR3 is TGTGCTAGCGGCGGAACTGCCTACAATGAGCAGTTCTTC. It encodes CASGGTAYNEQFF.

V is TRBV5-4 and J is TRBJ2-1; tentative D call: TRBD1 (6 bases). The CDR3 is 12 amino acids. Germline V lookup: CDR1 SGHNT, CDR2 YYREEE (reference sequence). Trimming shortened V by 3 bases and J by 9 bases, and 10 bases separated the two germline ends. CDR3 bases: TGTGCCAGCAGCTACAGGGAAGGTGAGCAGTTCTTC. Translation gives CASSYREGEQFF.

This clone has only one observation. The CDR3 is CSASTSGGLVQYF. The CDR3 DNA sequence: TGCAGTGCTAGTACTAGCGGGGGGCTCGTGCAGTACTTC. The chain is built from TRBV20-1 and TRBJ2-7; TRBD2 agrees at 12 bases. Germline V gene data show CDR1 as DFQATT and CDR2 as SNEGSKA (reference sequence). With V trimmed by 3 bases and J by 9 bases, 6 bases remained unmatched. CDR3 length equals 13 residues.

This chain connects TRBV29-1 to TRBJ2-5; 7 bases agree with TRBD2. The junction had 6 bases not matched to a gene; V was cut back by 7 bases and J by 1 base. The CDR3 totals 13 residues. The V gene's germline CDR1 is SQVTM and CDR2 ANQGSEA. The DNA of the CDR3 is TGCAGCGCCCTGGGGGGGAGCCAAGAGACCCAGTACTTC. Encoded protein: CSALGGSQETQYF.

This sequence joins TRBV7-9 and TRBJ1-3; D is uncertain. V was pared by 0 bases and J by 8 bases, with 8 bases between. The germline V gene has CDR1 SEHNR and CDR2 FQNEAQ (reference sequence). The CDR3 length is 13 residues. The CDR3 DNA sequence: TGTGCCAGCAGCTTAGCGGGGAGGGACACCATATATTTT. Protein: CASSLAGRDTIYF.

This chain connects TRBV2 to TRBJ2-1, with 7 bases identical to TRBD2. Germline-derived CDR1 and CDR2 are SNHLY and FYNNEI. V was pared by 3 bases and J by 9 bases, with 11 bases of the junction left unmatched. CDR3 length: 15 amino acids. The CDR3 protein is CASSEGTTSYGEQFF. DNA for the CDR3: TGTGCCAGCAGTGAGGGGACGACTAGCTATGGTGAGCAGTTCTTC.

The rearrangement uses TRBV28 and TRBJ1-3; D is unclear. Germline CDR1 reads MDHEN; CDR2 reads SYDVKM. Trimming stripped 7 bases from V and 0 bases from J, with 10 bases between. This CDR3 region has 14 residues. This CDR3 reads CASIGGGSGNTIYF. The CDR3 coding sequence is TGTGCCAGCATAGGAGGAGGCTCTGGAAACACCATATATTTT.

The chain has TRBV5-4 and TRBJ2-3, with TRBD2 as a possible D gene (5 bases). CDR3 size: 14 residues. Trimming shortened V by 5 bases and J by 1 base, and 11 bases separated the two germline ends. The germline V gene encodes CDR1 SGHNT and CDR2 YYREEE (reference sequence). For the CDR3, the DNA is TGTGCCAGCAGTTCGATGGGAGGCACAGATACGCAGTATTTT. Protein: CASSSMGGTDTQYF. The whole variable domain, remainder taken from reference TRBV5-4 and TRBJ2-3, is ETGVTQSPTHLIKTRGQQVTLRCSSQSGHNTVSWYQQALGQGPQFIFQYYREEENGRGNFPPRFSGLQFPNYSSELNVNALELDDSALYLCASSSMGGTDTQYFGPGTRLTVL.

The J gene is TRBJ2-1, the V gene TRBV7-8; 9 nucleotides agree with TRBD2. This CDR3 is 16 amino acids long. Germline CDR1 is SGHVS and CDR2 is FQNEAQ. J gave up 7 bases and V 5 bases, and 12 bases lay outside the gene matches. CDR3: CASSVLGAGGVNEQFF. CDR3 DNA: TGTGCCAGCAGCGTGTTGGGAGCGGGAGGCGTGAATGAGCAGTTCTTC.

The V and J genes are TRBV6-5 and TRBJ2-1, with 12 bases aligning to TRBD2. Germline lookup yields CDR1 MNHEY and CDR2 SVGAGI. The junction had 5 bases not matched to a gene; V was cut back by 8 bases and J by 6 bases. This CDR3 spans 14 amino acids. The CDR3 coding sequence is TGTGCCAGCGGAGGACTAGCGGGGCCCAATGAGCAGTTCTTC. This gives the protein CASGGLAGPNEQFF.

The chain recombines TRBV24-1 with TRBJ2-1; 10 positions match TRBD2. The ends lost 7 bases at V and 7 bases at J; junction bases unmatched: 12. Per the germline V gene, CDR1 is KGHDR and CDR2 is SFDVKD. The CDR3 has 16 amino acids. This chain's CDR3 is CATSSAASGSRNEQFF. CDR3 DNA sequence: TGTGCCACCAGCTCGGCGGCTAGCGGGAGTAGGAATGAGCAGTTCTTC.

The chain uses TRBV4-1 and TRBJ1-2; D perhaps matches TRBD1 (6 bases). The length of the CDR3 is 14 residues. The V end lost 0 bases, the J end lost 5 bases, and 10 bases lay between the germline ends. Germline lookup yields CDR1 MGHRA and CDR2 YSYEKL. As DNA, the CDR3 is TGCGCCAGCAGCCAAGATGGACAGATATATGGCTACACCTTC. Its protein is CASSQDGQIYGYTF.

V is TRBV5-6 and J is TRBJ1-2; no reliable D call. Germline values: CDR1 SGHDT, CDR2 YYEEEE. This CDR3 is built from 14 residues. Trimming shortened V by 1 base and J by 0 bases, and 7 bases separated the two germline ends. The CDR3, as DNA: TGTGCCAGCAGCTTGCGCATAGCTAACTATGGCTACACCTTC. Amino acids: CASSLRIANYGYTF.

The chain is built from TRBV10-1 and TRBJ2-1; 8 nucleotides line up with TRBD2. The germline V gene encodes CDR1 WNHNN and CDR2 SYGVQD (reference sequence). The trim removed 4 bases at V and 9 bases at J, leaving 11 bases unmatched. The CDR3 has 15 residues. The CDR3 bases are TGCGCCAGCAGTGTTTTGGCGGGAGGTAGTGGTGAGCAGTTCTTC. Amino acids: CASSVLAGGSGEQFF.

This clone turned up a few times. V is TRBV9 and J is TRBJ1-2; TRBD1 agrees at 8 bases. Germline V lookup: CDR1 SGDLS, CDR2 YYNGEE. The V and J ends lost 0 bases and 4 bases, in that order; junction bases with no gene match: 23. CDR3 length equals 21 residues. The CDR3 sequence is CASSVGLGGWGQEHEIYGYTF. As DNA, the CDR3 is TGTGCCAGCAGCGTAGGACTCGGGGGTTGGGGACAGGAACACGAGATCTATGGCTACACCTTC. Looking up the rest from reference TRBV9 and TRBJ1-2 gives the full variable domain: DSGVTQTPKHLITATGQRVTLRCSPRSGDLSVYWYQQSLDQGLQFLIQYYNGEERAKGNILERFSAQQFPDLHSELNLSSLELGDSALYFCASSVGLGGWGQEHEIYGYTFGSGTRLTVV.

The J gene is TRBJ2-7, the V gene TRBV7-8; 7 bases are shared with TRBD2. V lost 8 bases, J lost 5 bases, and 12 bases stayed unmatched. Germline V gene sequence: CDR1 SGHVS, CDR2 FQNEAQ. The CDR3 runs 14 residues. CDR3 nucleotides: TGTGCCAGCTGGACGGGACTAAAATCCGACGAGCAGTACTTC. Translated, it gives CASWTGLKSDEQYF.

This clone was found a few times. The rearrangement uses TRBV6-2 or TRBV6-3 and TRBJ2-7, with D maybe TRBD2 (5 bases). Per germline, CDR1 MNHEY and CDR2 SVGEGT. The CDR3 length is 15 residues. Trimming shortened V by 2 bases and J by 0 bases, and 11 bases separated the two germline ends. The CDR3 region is CASSYNFGVSYEQYF. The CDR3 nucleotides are TGTGCCAGCAGTTACAATTTCGGGGTCTCCTACGAGCAGTACTTC.

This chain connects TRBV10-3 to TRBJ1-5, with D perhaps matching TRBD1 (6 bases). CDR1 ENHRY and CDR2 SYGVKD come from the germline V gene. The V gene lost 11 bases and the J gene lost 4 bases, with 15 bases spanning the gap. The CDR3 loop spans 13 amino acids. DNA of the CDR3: TGTGCCTCGCGAGGGGGTGGAAATCAGCCCCAGCATTTT. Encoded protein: CASRGGGNQPQHF.

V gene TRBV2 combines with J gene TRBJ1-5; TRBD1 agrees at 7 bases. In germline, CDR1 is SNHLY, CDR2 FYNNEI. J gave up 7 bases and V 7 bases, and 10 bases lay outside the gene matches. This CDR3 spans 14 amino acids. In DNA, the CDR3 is TGTGCCAGCATTTTCGACAGGGATTGGCAGCCCCAGCATTTT. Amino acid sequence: CASIFDRDWQPQHF.

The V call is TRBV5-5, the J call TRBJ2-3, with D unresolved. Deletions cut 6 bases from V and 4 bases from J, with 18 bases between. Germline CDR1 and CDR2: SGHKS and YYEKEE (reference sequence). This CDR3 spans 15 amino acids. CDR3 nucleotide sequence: TGTGCCAGCACCCGCGGTATGGGTCTAGCAGATACGCAGTATTTT. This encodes CASTRGMGLADTQYF.

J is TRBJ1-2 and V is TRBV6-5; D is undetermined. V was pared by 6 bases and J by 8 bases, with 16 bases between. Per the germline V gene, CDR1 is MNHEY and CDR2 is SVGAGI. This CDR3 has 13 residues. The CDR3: CASRPRAVGGYTF. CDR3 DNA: TGTGCCAGCAGACCCCGAGCGGTCGGAGGCTACACCTTC.

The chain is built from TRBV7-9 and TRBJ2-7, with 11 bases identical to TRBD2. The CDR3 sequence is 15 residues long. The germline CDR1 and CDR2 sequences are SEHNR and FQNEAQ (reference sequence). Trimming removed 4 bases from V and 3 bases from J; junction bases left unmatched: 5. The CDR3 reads CASSSTSGNLYEQYF. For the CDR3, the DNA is TGTGCCAGCAGCTCGACTAGCGGGAATCTCTACGAGCAGTACTTC.

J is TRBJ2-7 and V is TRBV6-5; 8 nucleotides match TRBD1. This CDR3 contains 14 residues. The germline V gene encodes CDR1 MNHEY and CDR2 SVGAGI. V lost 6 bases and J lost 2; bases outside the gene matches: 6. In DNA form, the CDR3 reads TGTGCCAGCAGGCGGACAGGGTCTCCCTACGAGCAGTACTTC. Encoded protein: CASRRTGSPYEQYF.